What follows is one T cell receptor (beta chain) and its context. Its antigen is not identified. Germline loops: CDR1 SGHRS, CDR2 YFSETQ. Trimming removed 4 bases from V and 5 bases from J; junction bases left unmatched: 11. The CDR3 has 15 residues. Profiling relied on immunoSEQ multiplex PCR, and the TCRdb table lists in-frame clones only, not all of them. The table lists some 150,000 clones, 75% to 95% of them singletons, with 3% to 3.5% in the top ten. This specimen comes from a study of T cell responses to AZD1222 COVID-19 vaccine. Study observations and caveats: Donors were chiefly white British, with a greater number of females, and clonal diversity was perhaps underestimated.

The sequence was obtained from an adult who received the AZD1222 COVID-19 vaccine. This sample comprised peripheral blood, obtained 28 days after the second AZD1222 dose. The chain combines TRBV5-1 with TRBJ2-5; TRBD2 aligns across 7 bases. The CDR3 region is CASSVRPVGRETQYF. In nucleotides, the CDR3 is TGCGCCAGCAGCGTCCGCCCAGTCGGGAGGGAGACCCAGTACTTC.